This T cell receptor beta chain appears in the sequencing data of a study of blood T cells in healthy people across ages. Overall study results and limits: Unknown donor CMV status possibly confounded expanded clonotype changes. Researchers judged that diversity estimates from one million T cells fell short of true values.

At least ten counts were recorded for this clonotype. Its antigen is unknown. CDR3 length equals 16 residues. The V gene lost 6 bases and the J gene lost 2 bases, with 17 bases spanning the gap. Looked up from germline, CDR1 is SNHLY and CDR2 is FYNNEI. With a J-beta primer mix and a sample-barcoded 5' primer, a second PCR ran about 7 to 12 cycles. TCRdb ran MiXCR on the 5' RACE reads and lists one entry per CDR3 protein. The sample has 850,000 to 950,000 distinct CDR3 sequences, under 30% seen once. Donors ranged from roughly 6 to 100 years old and were healthy Caucasians in Russia. The clonotype originates from a woman older than 75 in good health. The genes are TRBV2 and TRBJ2-1; D unclear. The sequencing sample was made of blood. CDR3 in amino acids: CASRGMRALTYNEQFF. As DNA, the CDR3 is TGTGCCAGCAGGGGCATGCGAGCTTTGACCTACAATGAGCAGTTCTTC. Looking up the rest from reference TRBV2 and TRBJ2-1 gives the full variable domain: EPEVTQTPSHQVTQMGQEVILRCVPISNHLYFYWYRQILGQKVEFLVSFYNNEISEKSEIFDDQFSVERPDGSNFTLKIRSTKLEDSAMYFCASRGMRALTYNEQFFGPGTRLTVL.